A single sample gave rise to the 27 T cell receptor beta chains below, sequenced in a study of T cells in Graves' hyperthyroidism and ophthalmopathy. TCR beta CDR3 regions were amplified from RNA transcripts. HTBI primers were used for first-round RT-PCR of the TCR CDR3. MiXCR was run by TCRdb on the multiplex PCR reads, yielding one entry per CDR3 protein. The sample lists under 800,000 distinct CDR3 sequences, around 13% occurring once. The sequenced material came from blood. Source of these receptors: a woman aged 18-30 years with Graves' hyperthyroidism.

This clonotype has only a few counts. This chain joins TRBV5-6 and TRBJ1-5; TRBD1 is a possible D gene (5 bases). V lost 6 bases and J lost 4, with 11 bases in between. The CDR3 has 13 amino acids. In germline, CDR1 is SGHDT, CDR2 YYEEEE. The chain's CDR3 is CASMRGLNQPQHF. The DNA for the CDR3 is TGTGCCAGCATGAGGGGACTAAATCAGCCCCAGCATTTT.

This clonotype was counted at least ten times. V usage is TRBV4-1 and J usage is TRBJ2-7; D may be TRBD1 or TRBD2 (5 bases each). The CDR3 consists of 16 residues. Germline V CDR1 and CDR2: MGHRA, YSYEKL. V lost 1 base to trimming and J lost 0 bases, with 13 bases between them. The CDR3 nucleotides are TGCGCCAGCAGCCAAGTCGGGACCCCCCACTCCTACGAGCAGTACTTC. Translation: CASSQVGTPHSYEQYF.

This clonotype was detected ten times or more. V gene TRBV20-1 combines with J gene TRBJ2-4, with 9 bases lining up with TRBD1. Germline-derived CDR1 and CDR2 are DFQATT and SNEGSKA (reference sequence). V gave up 3 bases and J gave up 7 bases; unmatched junction bases: 4. The CDR3 is 13 residues long. CDR3 residues: CSARKTGGNIQYF. CDR3 sequence (DNA): TGCAGTGCTAGGAAGACAGGGGGGAACATTCAGTACTTC.

This clonotype appeared many times. The rearrangement joins TRBV18 to TRBJ2-7; 9 bases are shared with TRBD1. V was clipped by 5 bases and J by 2 bases; unmatched bases: 7. The germline gives CDR1 KGHSH, CDR2 LQKENI. This CDR3 is 15 amino acids long. This CDR3 reads CASSVTGGSTYEQYF. CDR3 sequence (DNA): TGTGCCAGCTCAGTTACAGGGGGCTCCACCTACGAGCAGTACTTC.

This clonotype was picked up many times. The genes are TRBV11-3 and TRBJ2-7, with TRBD1 as a possible D gene (7 bases). The germline V gene encodes CDR1 SGHNT and CDR2 YENEEA. Trimming pared 4 bases from V and 6 bases from J, leaving 19 bases between. The CDR3 length is 15 residues. The CDR3 DNA sequence: TGTGCCAGCAGCTCCCGGACAGGAGGGATCTCCGAGCAGTACTTC. The encoded protein is CASSSRTGGISEQYF.

This clonotype showed up just a few times. The rearrangement links TRBV4-1 to TRBJ2-1, with 8 nucleotides matching TRBD2. Germline values: CDR1 MGHRA, CDR2 YSYEKL. The CDR3 has 18 amino acids. The ends lost 1 base at V and 7 bases at J; junction bases unmatched: 15. CDR3 amino acids: CASSQARGGGRSRNEQFF. The CDR3 DNA sequence: TGCGCCAGCAGCCAAGCCCGGGGGGGCGGGAGGAGTAGGAATGAGCAGTTCTTC.

The table lists this clonotype with many counts. V and J are TRBV2 and TRBJ2-7; 12 bases fit TRBD1. The CDR3 spans 14 residues. The trim removed 4 bases at V and 7 bases at J, leaving 5 bases unmatched. Germline-derived CDR1 and CDR2 are SNHLY and FYNNEI. CDR3 in amino acids: CASSAGTGGREQYF. As DNA, the CDR3 is TGTGCCAGCAGTGCCGGGACAGGGGGCAGGGAGCAGTACTTC.

The genes are TRBV4-1 and TRBJ2-7; a weak D match, TRBD2 (5 bases). Deletions cut 2 bases from V and 2 bases from J, with 13 bases between. The CDR3 is made up of 15 amino acids. Germline V gives CDR1 MGHRA, CDR2 YSYEKL. The chain's CDR3 is CASSQWRLETYEQYF. The CDR3 coding sequence is TGCGCCAGCAGCCAATGGAGGCTAGAGACCTACGAGCAGTACTTC.

This rearrangement joins TRBV28 to TRBJ1-4; D remains ambiguous. This CDR3 is 15 amino acids long. V was cut by 1 base and J by 7 bases, with 13 bases left in between. The germline V gene has CDR1 MDHEN and CDR2 SYDVKM. The CDR3 DNA sequence: TGTGCCAGCAGTTTATCACCCGCCCGGGCTGAAAAACTGTTTTTT. It codes for CASSLSPARAEKLFF.

This sequence joins TRBV30 and TRBJ1-5, with 7 bases matching TRBD1. The length of the CDR3 is 18 residues. Germline loops: CDR1 GTSNPN, CDR2 SVGIG (reference sequence). V lost 3 bases, J lost 2 bases, and 16 bases stayed unmatched. CDR3 loop: CAWSPSGQPYIGNQPQHF. In DNA, the CDR3 is TGTGCCTGGAGCCCCTCGGGACAGCCTTATATAGGCAATCAGCCCCAGCATTTT. Together with reference TRBV30 and TRBJ1-5, the CDR3 gives the full variable domain: SQTIHQWPATLVQPVGSPLSLECTVEGTSNPNLYWYRQAAGRGLQLLFYSVGIGQISSEVPQNLSASRPQDRQFILSSKKLLLSDSGFYLCAWSPSGQPYIGNQPQHFGDGTRLSIL.

The genes are TRBV2 and TRBJ2-5; D gene unclear. The CDR3 is 14 amino acids. Germline V gene lookup returns CDR1 SNHLY and CDR2 FYNNEI. Between the trimmed V and J ends, which lost 6 bases and 1 base, there was a span of 12 bases. This CDR3 is CASSLHPRQETQYF. Written as DNA, the CDR3 is TGTGCCAGCAGCCTACATCCCCGCCAAGAGACCCAGTACTTC.

The chain joins TRBV20-1 to TRBJ2-7; D unresolved. Trimming took 6 bases from V and 3 from J, leaving 12 bases between them. Germline V gene sequence: CDR1 DFQATT, CDR2 SNEGSKA (reference sequence). CDR3 length: 12 amino acids. The CDR3 nucleotides read TGCAGTGCCGCGAACAAGGACTACGAGCAGTACTTC. It codes for CSAANKDYEQYF.

This clonotype has a count of ten or more. This chain connects TRBV6-1 to TRBJ1-2; 9 bases are shared with TRBD1. The CDR3 length is 14 residues. Germline-derived CDR1 and CDR2 are MNHNS and SASEGT. Trimming took 6 bases from V and 3 from J; bases not matched to a gene: 5. CDR3 coding DNA: TGTGCCAGCAGCCGGGACAGGGTTTACTATGGCTACACCTTC. It yields the protein CASSRDRVYYGYTF.

This clonotype was found a few times. The chain has TRBV30 and TRBJ1-1, with D hard to call. Trimming removed 1 base at V and 10 bases at J, with 7 bases between. The germline gives CDR1 GTSNPN, CDR2 SVGIG (reference sequence). The CDR3 covers 10 residues. DNA of the CDR3: TGTGCCTGGAGTGGTACCCCAGCTTTCTTT. Amino acid sequence: CAWSGTPAFF.

The V gene is TRBV6-1, the J gene TRBJ2-7; TRBD1 is a possible D gene (5 bases). Germline values: CDR1 MNHNS, CDR2 SASEGT. This CDR3 is 15 amino acids long. Trimming removed 1 base from V and 2 bases from J, with 12 bases in between. The CDR3 DNA is TGTGCCAGCAGTGAAGTGGTAGGGGCAGCCTACGAGCAGTACTTC. Translating gives CASSEVVGAAYEQYF.

This clonotype has a count of ten or more. Germline is not matched at one junction end, which may reflect a read error. The chain joins TRBV7-7 to TRBJ2-3, with D unresolved. Germline lookup yields CDR1 SSHAT and CDR2 FNYEAQ (reference sequence). The CDR3 covers 15 residues. The CDR3: CASSLGVSSTDTQYF. Here the CDR3 DNA reads TGTGCTAGCAGCTTAGGTGTCTCCTCCACAGATACGCAGTATTTT.

This clonotype appeared a few times. V usage is TRBV5-4 and J usage is TRBJ2-1, with D perhaps TRBD1 or TRBD2 (6 bases each). Germline V gene sequence: CDR1 SGHNT, CDR2 YYREEE (reference sequence). This CDR3 is built from 16 residues. Trimming took off 7 bases at V and 6 bases at J, with 23 bases between the two ends. As DNA, the CDR3 is TGTGCCAGCGGGGAAGAAGGGGGGAGTAGGTTCAATGAGCAGTTCTTC. It translates to CASGEEGGSRFNEQFF.

This clonotype occurred many times. The chain recombines TRBV4-1 with TRBJ2-7; 9 bases are a match to TRBD2. The CDR3 totals 16 residues. V was pared by 0 bases and J by 2 bases, with 5 bases of the junction left unmatched. The V gene's germline CDR1 is MGHRA and CDR2 YSYEKL. This chain's CDR3 is CASSQEGLAGPYEQYF. CDR3 nucleotide sequence: TGCGCCAGCAGCCAAGAAGGTCTAGCGGGGCCCTACGAGCAGTACTTC.

The rearrangement links TRBV6-1 to TRBJ2-5, with D unclear. The CDR3 runs to 13 residues. V gave up 8 bases and J gave up 1 base, with 11 bases separating them. Germline V CDR1 and CDR2: MNHNS, SASEGT. The DNA for the CDR3 is TGTGCCAGCGCGCGAAGGCTCCAAGAGACCCAGTACTTC. Translation: CASARRLQETQYF.

This clonotype turned up a few times. V gene TRBV19 combines with J gene TRBJ2-3, with a possible D match to TRBD2 (6 bases). The CDR3 spans 14 residues. CDR1 and CDR2 from the germline V gene are LNHDA and SQIVND (reference sequence). V lost 6 bases, J lost 2 bases, and 12 bases lay in between. CDR3 protein: CASSTGRFTDTQYF. The CDR3 coding sequence is TGTGCCAGTAGCACCGGGAGATTCACAGATACGCAGTATTTT.

The CDR3 loop reads CASSPRTSGRISYNEQFF. Written as DNA, the CDR3 is TGTGCCAGCAGCCCGAGGACTAGCGGGAGGATATCCTACAATGAGCAGTTCTTC. The V call is TRBV5-6, the J call TRBJ2-1, with 14 bases lining up with TRBD2. After removal of 4 bases from V and 1 base from J, the junction contained 7 bases not matched to a gene. Germline CDR1 SGHDT, CDR2 YYEEEE. The CDR3 totals 18 residues.

This clonotype has just a few counts. The chain carries TRBV15 and TRBJ1-1; 7 bases map to TRBD1. Trimming at V came to 5 bases and at J to 3 bases, leaving 9 bases not matched to a gene. Per germline, CDR1 LNHNV and CDR2 YYDKDF (reference sequence). The CDR3 is 15 residues long. DNA of the CDR3: TGTGCCACCAGCTATCGTTCAGGGGGGGACACTGAAGCTTTCTTT. Residues: CATSYRSGGDTEAFF.

The table lists this clonotype with many counts. V usage is TRBV20-1 and J usage is TRBJ1-1; no firm D call. The CDR3 has 14 residues. Trimming cost V 1 base and J 4 bases, with 13 bases left between them. Germline V CDR1 and CDR2: DFQATT, SNEGSKA (reference sequence). The CDR3 DNA sequence: TGCAGTGCTAGAGTGGTGGGAACGGGCACTGAAGCTTTCTTT. Translated, it gives CSARVVGTGTEAFF.

The chain employs TRBV6-1 and TRBJ2-1, with TRBD2 identical over 7 bases. The junction had 9 bases not matched to a gene; V was cut back by 6 bases and J by 7 bases. In germline, CDR1 is MNHNS, CDR2 SASEGT. The CDR3 spans 14 residues. CDR3 loop: CASSNRGRANEQFF. The DNA of the CDR3 is TGTGCCAGCAGCAACCGGGGGAGGGCTAATGAGCAGTTCTTC.

This clonotype was found many times. The chain links TRBV28 to TRBJ2-7; no clear D gene. The germline gives CDR1 MDHEN, CDR2 SYDVKM. The ends were cut back, 3 bases at V and 8 bases at J, with 11 bases in the middle. The CDR3 totals 12 residues. In DNA form, the CDR3 reads TGTGCCAGCAGTTTGCCCGTAATGAAGCAGTACTTC. Translation: CASSLPVMKQYF.

J is TRBJ1-3 and V is TRBV7-9, with D unclear. This CDR3 is built from 15 residues. Trimming stripped 6 bases from V and 1 base from J, with 13 bases between. In germline, CDR1 is SEHNR, CDR2 FQNEAQ (reference sequence). The CDR3 here is CASSYPEASGNTIYF. The CDR3 DNA sequence: TGTGCCAGCAGTTATCCAGAAGCATCTGGAAACACCATATATTTT.

The chain employs TRBV10-1 and TRBJ2-7; TRBD1 or TRBD2 may be the D gene (7 bases each). Trimming took off 3 bases at V and 6 bases at J, with 15 bases between the two ends. The CDR3 length is 14 residues. From germline, CDR1 is WNHNN and CDR2 SYGVQD (reference sequence). The CDR3 sequence: CASSDMAGGAEQYF. CDR3 nucleotides: TGCGCCAGCAGTGATATGGCAGGGGGGGCCGAGCAGTACTTC.